The present TCR beta chain was sequenced within a study of cytomegalovirus exposure and HLA in healthy donors. V was pared by 4 bases and J by 1 base, with 8 bases of the junction left unmatched. Germline V gene sequence: CDR1 SNHLY, CDR2 FYNNEI. The CDR3 length is 17 residues. The PCR made use of 60 Vbeta and 13 Jbeta primers. Repertoires were generated with immunoSEQ multiplex PCR, while TCRdb's copy carries only in-frame clones and drops some. Of approximately 140,000 clones detected, roughly 80% appear once; the ten largest clones hold over 3%. This clonotype originated in a woman aged 40 to 50 in good health and CMV-seronegative. The sample comprised PBMCs. V and J are TRBV2 and TRBJ2-7, with 12 bases aligning to TRBD2. CDR3 sequence (DNA): TGTGCCAGCAGTGCCCCCGGGACTAGCGGGTCGTCCTACGAGCAGTACTTC. It specifies CASSAPGTSGSSYEQYF.